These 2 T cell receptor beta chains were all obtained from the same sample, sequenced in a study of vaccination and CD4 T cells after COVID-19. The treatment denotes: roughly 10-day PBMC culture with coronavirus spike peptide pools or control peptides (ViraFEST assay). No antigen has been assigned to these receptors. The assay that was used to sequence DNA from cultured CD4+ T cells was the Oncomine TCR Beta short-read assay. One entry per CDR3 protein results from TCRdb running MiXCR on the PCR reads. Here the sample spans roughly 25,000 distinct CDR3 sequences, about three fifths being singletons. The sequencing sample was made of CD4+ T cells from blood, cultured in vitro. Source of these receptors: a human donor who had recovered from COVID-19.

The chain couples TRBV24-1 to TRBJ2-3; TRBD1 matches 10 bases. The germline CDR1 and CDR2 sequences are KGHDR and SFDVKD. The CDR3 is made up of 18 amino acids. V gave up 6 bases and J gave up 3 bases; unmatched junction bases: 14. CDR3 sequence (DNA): TGTGCCACCAGTACTCCCCGTCCGGGACAGGGGTATACAGATACGCAGTATTTT. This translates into CATSTPRPGQGYTDTQYF.

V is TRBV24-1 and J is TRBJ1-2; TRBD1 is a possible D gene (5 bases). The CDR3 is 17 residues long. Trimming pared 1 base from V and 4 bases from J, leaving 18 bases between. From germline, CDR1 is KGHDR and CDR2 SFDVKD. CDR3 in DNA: TGTGCCACCAGTGATTTTCCCGTCCAGGGATCGATCTATGGCTACACCTTC. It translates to CATSDFPVQGSIYGYTF.